This T cell receptor (beta chain) was sequenced for a study of CD8+ T cells in alopecia areata. RNA was extracted and reverse transcribed into cDNA as the sequencing template. Sequencing was performed with immunoSEQ multiplex PCR; in TCRdb, only in-frame clones are kept and a portion is missing. The sample lists more than 100,000 clones; roughly 53% were seen once. The CDR3 has 14 amino acids. The V and J ends lost 5 bases and 1 base respectively, with 11 bases between them. Germline loops: CDR1 GTSNPN, CDR2 SVGIG (reference sequence). This TCR came from a human donor in good health. The chain combines TRBV30 with TRBJ2-2; no definite D call. The material sequenced was CD4+ T cells sorted from blood. CDR3: CAWLKGWNTGELFF. CDR3 DNA: TGTGCCTGGCTTAAAGGATGGAACACCGGGGAGCTGTTTTTT.